The subject of this entry is one T cell receptor (beta chain). This sample is part of a study of blood T cell repertoires in COVID-19. Here immunoSEQ multiplex PCR was the method, and the copy in TCRdb shows in-frame clones only, minus some. In the table there are 160,000 or so clones, approximately 81% of which are singletons. The V and J ends lost 4 bases and 6 bases, in that order; junction bases with no gene match: 7. The CDR3 is 14 amino acids. From germline, CDR1 is LGHDT and CDR2 YNNKEL (reference sequence). This clonotype was sampled from a woman aged 45 to 65 with COVID-19, enrolled during active disease. V gene TRBV3-1 (or the pseudogene TRBV3-2) combines with J gene TRBJ2-3; 7 bases are shared with TRBD2. Sequencing was performed on peripheral blood. The CDR3 region has the DNA TGTGCCAGCAGCCCCGGCGGGGGTTATGATACGCAGTATTTT. Residues: CASSPGGGYDTQYF.